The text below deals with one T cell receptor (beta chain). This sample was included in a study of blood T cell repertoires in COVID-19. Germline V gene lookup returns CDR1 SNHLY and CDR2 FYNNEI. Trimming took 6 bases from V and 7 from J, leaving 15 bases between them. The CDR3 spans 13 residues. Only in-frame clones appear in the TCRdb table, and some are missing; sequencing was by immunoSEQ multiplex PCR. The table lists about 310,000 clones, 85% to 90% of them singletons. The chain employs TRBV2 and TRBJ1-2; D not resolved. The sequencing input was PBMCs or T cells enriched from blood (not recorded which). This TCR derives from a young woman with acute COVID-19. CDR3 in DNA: TGTGCCAGCAGCCCGGACGCGGCGGGTGGCTACACCTTC. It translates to CASSPDAAGGYTF.